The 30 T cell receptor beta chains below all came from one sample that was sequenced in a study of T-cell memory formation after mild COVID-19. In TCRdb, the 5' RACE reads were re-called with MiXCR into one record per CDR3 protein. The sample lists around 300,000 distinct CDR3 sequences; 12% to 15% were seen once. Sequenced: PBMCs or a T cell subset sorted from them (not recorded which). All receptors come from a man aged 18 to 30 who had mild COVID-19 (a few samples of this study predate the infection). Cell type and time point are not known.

CDR3 loop: CASSPRRGGLDEQYV. The CDR3 DNA reads as TGTGCCAGCAGCCCGCGACGGGGGGGGCTGGACGAGCAGTACGTC. The V gene is TRBV11-2, the J gene TRBJ2-7, with 8 bases that match TRBD2. This CDR3 has 15 residues. Trimming cost V 5 bases and J 5 bases; bases outside gene matches: 11. CDR1 is SGHAT and CDR2 is FQNNGV in the germline V gene.

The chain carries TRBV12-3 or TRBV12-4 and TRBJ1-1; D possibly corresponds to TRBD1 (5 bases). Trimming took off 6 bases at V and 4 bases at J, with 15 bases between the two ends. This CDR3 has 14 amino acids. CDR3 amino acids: CASSPKGVRTEAFF. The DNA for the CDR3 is TGTGCCAGCAGCCCCAAAGGGGTGCGCACTGAAGCTTTCTTT.

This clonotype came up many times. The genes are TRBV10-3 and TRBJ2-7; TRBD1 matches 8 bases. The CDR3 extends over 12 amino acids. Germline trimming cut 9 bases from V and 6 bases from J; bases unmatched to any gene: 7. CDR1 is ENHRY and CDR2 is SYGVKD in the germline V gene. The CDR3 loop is CAIGRTGLEQYV. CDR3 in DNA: TGTGCCATAGGCCGGACAGGGCTCGAGCAGTACGTC.

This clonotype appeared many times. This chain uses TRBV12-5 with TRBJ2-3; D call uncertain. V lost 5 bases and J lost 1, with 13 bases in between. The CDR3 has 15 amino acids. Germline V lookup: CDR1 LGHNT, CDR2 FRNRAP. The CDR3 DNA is TGTGCTAGTGGTCGGCAGAGAACGGGCACAGATACGCAGTATTTT. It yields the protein CASGRQRTGTDTQYF.

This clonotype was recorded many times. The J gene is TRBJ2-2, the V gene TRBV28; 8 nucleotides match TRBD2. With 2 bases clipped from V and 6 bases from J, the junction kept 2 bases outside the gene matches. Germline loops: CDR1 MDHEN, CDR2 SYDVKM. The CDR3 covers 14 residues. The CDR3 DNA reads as TGTGCCAGCAGTTTAGGAGCGGGAGCCGGGGAGCTGTTTTTT. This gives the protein CASSLGAGAGELFF.

CDR3 coding DNA: TGTGCCACCAGTGATTCCCCGGCGGCAGATACGCAGTATTTT. It codes for CATSDSPAADTQYF. The chain couples TRBV24-1 to TRBJ2-3, with D uncertain. The CDR3 consists of 14 residues. Germline V lookup: CDR1 KGHDR, CDR2 SFDVKD. The V gene lost 2 bases and the J gene lost 4 bases, with 9 bases spanning the gap.

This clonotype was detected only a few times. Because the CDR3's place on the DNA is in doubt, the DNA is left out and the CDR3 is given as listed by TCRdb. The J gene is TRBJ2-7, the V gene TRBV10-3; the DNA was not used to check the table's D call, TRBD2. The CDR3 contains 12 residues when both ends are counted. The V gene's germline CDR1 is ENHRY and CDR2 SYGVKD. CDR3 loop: CAISVAEGSPHF.

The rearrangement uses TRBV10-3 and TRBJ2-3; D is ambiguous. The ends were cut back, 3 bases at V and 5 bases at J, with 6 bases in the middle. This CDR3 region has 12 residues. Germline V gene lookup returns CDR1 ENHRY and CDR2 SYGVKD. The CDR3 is CAISDPKDTQYF. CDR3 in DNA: TGTGCCATCAGTGACCCGAAAGATACGCAGTATTTT.

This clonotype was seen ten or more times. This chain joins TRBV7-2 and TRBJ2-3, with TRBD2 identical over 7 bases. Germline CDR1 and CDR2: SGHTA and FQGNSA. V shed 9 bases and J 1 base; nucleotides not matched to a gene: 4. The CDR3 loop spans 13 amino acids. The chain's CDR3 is CASRSGGTDTQYF. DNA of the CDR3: TGTGCCAGTAGGAGCGGGGGCACAGATACGCAGTATTTT.

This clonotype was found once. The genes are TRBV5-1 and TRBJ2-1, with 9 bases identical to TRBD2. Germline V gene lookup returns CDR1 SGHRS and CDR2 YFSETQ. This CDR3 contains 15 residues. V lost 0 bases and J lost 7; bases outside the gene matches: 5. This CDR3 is CASSLERGDWNEQFF. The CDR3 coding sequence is TGCGCCAGCAGCTTGGAGCGGGGGGATTGGAATGAGCAGTTCTTC.

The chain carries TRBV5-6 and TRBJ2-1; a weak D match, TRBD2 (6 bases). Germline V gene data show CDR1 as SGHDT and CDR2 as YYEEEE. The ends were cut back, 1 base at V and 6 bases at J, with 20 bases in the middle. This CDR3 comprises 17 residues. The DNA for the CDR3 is TGTGCCAGCAGCTTGTTCGACCGGAAAGGGGAGGCCAATGAGCAGTTCTTC. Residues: CASSLFDRKGEANEQFF.

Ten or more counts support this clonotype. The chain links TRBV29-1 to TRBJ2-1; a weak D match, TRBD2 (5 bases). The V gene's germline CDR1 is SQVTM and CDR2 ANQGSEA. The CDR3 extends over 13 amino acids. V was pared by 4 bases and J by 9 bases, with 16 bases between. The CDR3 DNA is TGCAGCGTTGCTCTTGGGGTTGAGGGTGAGCAGTTCTTC. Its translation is CSVALGVEGEQFF.

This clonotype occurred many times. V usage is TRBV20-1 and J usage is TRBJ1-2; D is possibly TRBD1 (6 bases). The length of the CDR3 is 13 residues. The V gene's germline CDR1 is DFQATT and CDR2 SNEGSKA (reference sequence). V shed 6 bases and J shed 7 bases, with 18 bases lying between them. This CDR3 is CSAPRGARGGYTF. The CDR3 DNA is TGCAGTGCGCCCCGGGGGGCTCGGGGTGGCTACACCTTC.

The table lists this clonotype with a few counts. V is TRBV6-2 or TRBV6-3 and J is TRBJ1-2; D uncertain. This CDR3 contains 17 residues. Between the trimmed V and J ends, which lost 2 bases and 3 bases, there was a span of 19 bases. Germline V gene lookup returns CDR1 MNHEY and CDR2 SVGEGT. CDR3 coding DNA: TGTGCCAGCAGTTACCCCAGGAGTTTCGCCGTTTACTATGGCTACACCTTC. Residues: CASSYPRSFAVYYGYTF.

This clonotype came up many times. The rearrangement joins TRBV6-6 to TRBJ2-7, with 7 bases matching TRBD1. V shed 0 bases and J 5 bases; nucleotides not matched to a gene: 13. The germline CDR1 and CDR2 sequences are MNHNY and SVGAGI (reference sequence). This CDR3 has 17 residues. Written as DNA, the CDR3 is TGTGCCAGCAGTTACTCGGGGCCCCAGGGGGTTTACCACGAGCAGTACTTC. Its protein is CASSYSGPQGVYHEQYF.

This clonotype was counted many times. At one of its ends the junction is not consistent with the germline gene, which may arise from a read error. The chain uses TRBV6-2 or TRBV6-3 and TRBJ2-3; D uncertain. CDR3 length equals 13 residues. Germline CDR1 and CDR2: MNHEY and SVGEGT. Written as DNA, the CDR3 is TGCGCCAGCAGCCCAACGGGCGCAGATACGCAGTATTTT. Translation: CASSPTGADTQYF.

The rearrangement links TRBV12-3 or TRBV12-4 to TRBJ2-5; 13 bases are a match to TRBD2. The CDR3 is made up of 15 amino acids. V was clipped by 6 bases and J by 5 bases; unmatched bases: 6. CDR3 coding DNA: TGTGCCAGCAGGGCGACTAGCGGGAGGTGGGAGACCCAGTACTTC. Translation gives CASRATSGRWETQYF.

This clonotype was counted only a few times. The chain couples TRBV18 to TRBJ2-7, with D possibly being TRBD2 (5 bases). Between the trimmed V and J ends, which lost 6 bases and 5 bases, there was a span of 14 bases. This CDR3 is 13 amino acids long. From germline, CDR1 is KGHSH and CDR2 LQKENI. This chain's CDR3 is CASSPPGLDEQYV. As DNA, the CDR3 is TGTGCCAGCTCCCCCCCGGGGTTGGACGAGCAGTACGTC.

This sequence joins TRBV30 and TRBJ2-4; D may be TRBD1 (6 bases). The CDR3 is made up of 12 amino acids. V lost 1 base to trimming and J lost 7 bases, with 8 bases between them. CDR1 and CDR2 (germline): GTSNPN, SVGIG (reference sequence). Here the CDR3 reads CAWSEQGNIQYF. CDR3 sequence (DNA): TGTGCCTGGAGTGAACAGGGCAACATTCAGTACTTC.

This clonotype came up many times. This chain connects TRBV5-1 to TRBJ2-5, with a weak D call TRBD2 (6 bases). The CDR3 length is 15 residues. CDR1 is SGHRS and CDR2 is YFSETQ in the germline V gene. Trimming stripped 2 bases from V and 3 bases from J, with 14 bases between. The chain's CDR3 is CASSLLPGVKETQYF. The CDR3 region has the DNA TGCGCCAGCAGCTTACTTCCGGGAGTCAAAGAGACCCAGTACTTC.

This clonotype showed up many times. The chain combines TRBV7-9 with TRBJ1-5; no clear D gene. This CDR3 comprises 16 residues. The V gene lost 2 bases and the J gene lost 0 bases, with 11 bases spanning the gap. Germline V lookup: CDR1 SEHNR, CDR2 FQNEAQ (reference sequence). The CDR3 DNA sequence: TGTGCCAGCAGCTTAAGCGGGTTCCATAGCAATCAGCCCCAGCATTTT. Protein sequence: CASSLSGFHSNQPQHF.

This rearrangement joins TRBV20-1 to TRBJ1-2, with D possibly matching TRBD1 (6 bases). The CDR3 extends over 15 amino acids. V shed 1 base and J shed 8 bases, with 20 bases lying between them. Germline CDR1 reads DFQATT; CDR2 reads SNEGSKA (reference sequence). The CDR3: CSARVPSGESVGYTF. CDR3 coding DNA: TGCAGTGCTAGAGTTCCCTCAGGGGAATCGGTCGGCTACACCTTC.

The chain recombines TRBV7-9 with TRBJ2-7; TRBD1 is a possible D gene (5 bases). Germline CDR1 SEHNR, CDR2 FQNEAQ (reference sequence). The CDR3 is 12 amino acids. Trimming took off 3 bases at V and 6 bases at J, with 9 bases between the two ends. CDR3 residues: CASSFGASEQYF. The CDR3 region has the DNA TGTGCCAGCAGCTTTGGGGCCAGCGAGCAGTACTTC.

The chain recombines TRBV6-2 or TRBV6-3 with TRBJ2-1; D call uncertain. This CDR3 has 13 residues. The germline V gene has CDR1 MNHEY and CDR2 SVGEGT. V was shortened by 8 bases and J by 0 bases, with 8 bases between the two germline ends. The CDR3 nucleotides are TGTGCCAGCGGCCCGTACTCCTACAATGAGCAGTTCTTC. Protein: CASGPYSYNEQFF.

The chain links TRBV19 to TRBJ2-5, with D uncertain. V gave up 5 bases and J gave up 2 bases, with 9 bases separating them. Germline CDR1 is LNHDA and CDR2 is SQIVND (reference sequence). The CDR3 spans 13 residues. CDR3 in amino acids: CASSPPEQETQYF. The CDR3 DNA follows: TGTGCCAGTAGTCCCCCAGAACAAGAGACCCAGTACTTC.

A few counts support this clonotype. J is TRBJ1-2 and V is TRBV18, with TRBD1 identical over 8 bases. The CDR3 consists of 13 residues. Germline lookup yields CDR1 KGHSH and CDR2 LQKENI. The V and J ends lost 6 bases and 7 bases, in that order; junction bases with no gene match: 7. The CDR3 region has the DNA TGTGCCAGCTCGCTGGGACAGGAGTCTGGCTACACCTTC. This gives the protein CASSLGQESGYTF.

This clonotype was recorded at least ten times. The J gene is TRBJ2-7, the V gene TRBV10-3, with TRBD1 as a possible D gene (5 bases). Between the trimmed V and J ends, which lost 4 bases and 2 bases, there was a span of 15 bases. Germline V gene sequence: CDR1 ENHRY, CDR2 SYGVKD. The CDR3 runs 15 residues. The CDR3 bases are TGTGCCATCAGTGCAGGCCAGGGCGACACCTACGAGCAGTACTTC. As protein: CAISAGQGDTYEQYF.

CDR3 amino acids: CASSPPGQRNQPQHF. The CDR3 DNA reads as TGCGCCAGCAGCCCGCCGGGACAGCGCAATCAGCCCCAGCATTTT. The V gene is TRBV4-1, the J gene TRBJ1-5, with 7 bases matching TRBD1. V shed 4 bases and J 2 bases; nucleotides not matched to a gene: 5. The V gene's germline CDR1 is MGHRA and CDR2 YSYEKL. The CDR3 extends over 15 amino acids.

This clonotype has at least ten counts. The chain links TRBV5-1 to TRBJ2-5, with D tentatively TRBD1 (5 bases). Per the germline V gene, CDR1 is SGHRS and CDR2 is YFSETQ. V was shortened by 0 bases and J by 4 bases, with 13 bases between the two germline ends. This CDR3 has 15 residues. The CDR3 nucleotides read TGCGCCAGCAGCTTGGGGGGCTCTGGTGGAGAGACCCAGTACTTC. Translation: CASSLGGSGGETQYF. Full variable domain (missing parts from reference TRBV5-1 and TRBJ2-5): KAGVTQTPRYLIKTRGQQVTLSCSPISGHRSVSWYQQTPGQGLQFLFEYFSETQRNKGNFPGRFSGRQFSNSRSEMNVSTLELGDSALYLCASSLGGSGGETQYFGPGTRLLVL.

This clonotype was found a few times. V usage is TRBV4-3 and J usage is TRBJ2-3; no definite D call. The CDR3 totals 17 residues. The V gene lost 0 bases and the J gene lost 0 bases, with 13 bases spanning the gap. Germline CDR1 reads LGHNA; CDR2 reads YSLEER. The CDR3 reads CASSQEGGPFSTDTQYF. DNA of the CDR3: TGCGCCAGCAGCCAAGAGGGTGGACCTTTTAGCACAGATACGCAGTATTTT.